This T cell receptor beta chain was identified in a study of cytomegalovirus exposure and HLA in healthy donors. Study-wide background: In a previous analysis, around 110 million unique TCR beta sequences were found from 170 million or so T cells.

V was cut by 6 bases and J by 5 bases, with 19 bases left in between. The CDR3 length is 15 residues. Germline lookup yields CDR1 SNHLY and CDR2 FYNNEI. Primers: 60 Vbeta forward and 13 Jbeta reverse. Profiled with immunoSEQ multiplex PCR; TCRdb holds only in-frame clones, not every one. The repertoire has under 150,000 clones, 80% of them found once; the top ten carry approximately 2.5%. In nominal health when sampled, donors likely had unrecorded immune exposures nonetheless. Sequenced sample: PBMCs. The genes are TRBV2 and TRBJ1-2, with a tentative D call TRBD1 (5 bases). The source of this sequence is a man between 45 and 60 years old in good health and CMV-seronegative. CDR3 protein: CASSLAGGMNYGYTF. The CDR3 bases are TGTGCCAGCAGCTTAGCGGGGGGGATGAATTATGGCTACACCTTC.